A single sample gave rise to the 23 T cell receptor beta chains below, sequenced in a study of Graves' ophthalmopathy and Graves' hyperthyroidism. RNA transcripts were the template, and TCR beta CDR3 regions were amplified from them. First-round RT-PCR used HTBI primers; second-round multiplex PCR followed. TCRdb re-analysed the multiplex PCR reads in MiXCR, keeping a single row per CDR3 protein. The profile shows more than 1,000,000 distinct CDR3 sequences, less than 45% of them singletons. Sequenced: peripheral blood or thyroid tissue (not recorded which). These receptors all stem from an adult man with Graves' hyperthyroidism.

This clonotype was detected ten times or more. DNA of the CDR3: TGTGCCAGCAGCTTAGGGGCCCCGGACAATTCACCCCTCCACTTT. It encodes CASSLGAPDNSPLHF. This sequence joins TRBV7-9 and TRBJ1-6; D is unclear. CDR1 is SEHNR and CDR2 is FQNEAQ in the germline V gene (reference sequence). The CDR3 is 15 amino acids. V was clipped by 1 base and J by 7 bases, with 11 bases between them.

This clonotype was detected only once. The rearrangement joins TRBV29-1 to TRBJ1-3; D uncertain. Germline lookup yields CDR1 SQVTM and CDR2 ANQGSEA. The CDR3 length is 13 residues. Trimming removed 4 bases from V and 0 bases from J, with 7 bases in between. The CDR3 DNA follows: TGCAGCGTTGCTGGGAACTCTGGAAACACCATATATTTT. This encodes CSVAGNSGNTIYF.

This clonotype was detected ten times or more. The chain links TRBV2 to TRBJ1-2, with D possibly matching TRBD1 (5 bases). CDR1 and CDR2 (germline): SNHLY, FYNNEI. Trimming shortened V by 4 bases and J by 0 bases, and 12 bases separated the two germline ends. The CDR3 runs to 15 residues. The CDR3, as DNA: TGTGCCAGCAGTGTCCCGGGGGGGACTAACTATGGCTACACCTTC. Its translation is CASSVPGGTNYGYTF.

The chain carries TRBV7-2 and TRBJ1-1, with TRBD1 matching 12 bases. The CDR3 has 17 residues. Germline CDR1 is SGHTA and CDR2 is FQGNSA. CDR3: CAIPGQGAILMNTEAFF. CDR3 sequence (DNA): TGTGCTATCCCGGGACAGGGGGCGATACTCATGAACACTGAAGCTTTCTTT.

This clonotype occurred many times. The gene calls are TRBV19 and TRBJ1-1; D might be TRBD1 (6 bases). Trimming took off 5 bases at V and 4 bases at J, with 14 bases between the two ends. The CDR3 sequence is 14 residues long. CDR1 and CDR2 (germline): LNHDA, SQIVND (reference sequence). CDR3 sequence (DNA): TGTGCCAGTAGTCCACCAGGGGTGACCACTGAAGCTTTCTTT. Protein product: CASSPPGVTTEAFF.

This clonotype was detected many times. The gene calls are TRBV2 and TRBJ1-1, with 7 nucleotides matching TRBD1. This CDR3 has 15 residues. Germline assignment: CDR1 SNHLY and CDR2 FYNNEI. V dropped 6 bases and J dropped 1; count of bases not matched to a gene: 8. In DNA, the CDR3 is TGTGCCAGCAGCCCGAGGTCAGGGGGGAACACTGAAGCTTTCTTT. Amino acid sequence: CASSPRSGGNTEAFF.

This clonotype was seen many times. This chain uses TRBV5-8 with TRBJ2-7; D not certain. The ends were cut back, 4 bases at V and 0 bases at J, with 8 bases in the middle. The CDR3 has 13 residues. Looked up from germline, CDR1 is SGHTS and CDR2 is YDEGEE. The CDR3 nucleotides read TGTGCCAGCAGCACCGGACCCTCCTACGAGCAGTACTTC. This translates into CASSTGPSYEQYF. Drawing the rest from reference TRBV5-8 and TRBJ2-7, the complete variable domain is EAGVTQSPTHLIKTRGQQATLRCSPISGHTSVYWYQQALGLGLQFLLWYDEGEERNRGNFPPRFSGRQFPNYSSELNVNALELEDSALYLCASSTGPSYEQYFGPGTRLTVT.

The rearrangement uses TRBV28 and TRBJ1-2; D not certain. CDR1 MDHEN and CDR2 SYDVKM come from the germline V gene. This CDR3 has 11 amino acids. Trimming pared 8 bases from V and 5 bases from J, leaving 9 bases between. The CDR3 DNA is TGTGCCAGCTACAGATTTTATGGCTACACCTTC. It is translated as CASYRFYGYTF.

This clonotype showed up just a few times. The chain combines TRBV6-1 with TRBJ1-5; 7 bases fit TRBD1. Germline assignment: CDR1 MNHNS and CDR2 SASEGT. The trim removed 7 bases at V and 3 bases at J, leaving 9 bases unmatched. The CDR3 runs 15 residues. The DNA of the CDR3 is TGTGCCAGCACCGTTCTGGGACAGACCAATCAGCCCCAGCATTTT. It codes for CASTVLGQTNQPQHF.

The CDR3 reads CASSYTQMRGRVREQYF. The CDR3 DNA reads as TGTGCCAGCAGTTACACCCAAATGCGGGGTCGGGTACGGGAGCAGTACTTC. The chain recombines TRBV6-5 with TRBJ2-7; the D gene is possibly TRBD2 (6 bases). Germline V gene sequence: CDR1 MNHEY, CDR2 SVGAGI. Trimming shortened V by 2 bases and J by 7 bases, and 24 bases separated the two germline ends. The CDR3 length is 17 residues.

The chain links TRBV7-3 to TRBJ2-2; the D gene is possibly TRBD2 (5 bases). The V and J ends lost 0 bases and 4 bases respectively, with 12 bases between them. Germline assignment: CDR1 SGHTA and CDR2 FQGTGA. The CDR3 is 16 amino acids. This chain's CDR3 is CASSLTFSGATGELFF. CDR3 DNA: TGTGCCAGCAGCTTAACGTTCAGCGGAGCCACCGGGGAGCTGTTTTTT.

This clonotype was detected many times. The rearrangement joins TRBV11-2 to TRBJ2-5; perhaps TRBD1 as D (5 bases). Trimming cost V 5 bases and J 9 bases, with 28 bases left between them. Germline V gene data show CDR1 as SGHAT and CDR2 as FQNNGV. This CDR3 has 17 amino acids. CDR3 in DNA: TGTGCCAGCAGCAGGGGAACGACGAAAGGGGATTGGACGGCCCAGTACTTC. Its protein is CASSRGTTKGDWTAQYF.

This rearrangement joins TRBV7-8 to TRBJ1-2; tentatively, D is TRBD1 (5 bases). Per the germline V gene, CDR1 is SGHVS and CDR2 is FQNEAQ. The CDR3 spans 12 residues. Trimming left V 5 bases short and J 7 bases short, with 11 bases between. The CDR3 sequence: CASSPSGAGYTF. In DNA, the CDR3 is TGTGCCAGCAGCCCTTCCGGGGCTGGCTACACCTTC.

This clonotype has more than one count but fewer than ten. The V and J genes are TRBV7-2 and TRBJ2-7; D gene ambiguous. The CDR3 has 14 amino acids. Germline CDR1 reads SGHTA; CDR2 reads FQGNSA. Trimming took off 6 bases at V and 6 bases at J, with 18 bases between the two ends. The CDR3 reads CASSSRWDFPEQYF. CDR3 coding DNA: TGTGCCAGCAGTTCCAGGTGGGATTTTCCCGAGCAGTACTTC.

The chain uses TRBV6-5 and TRBJ1-3; D gene unclear. CDR1 and CDR2 from the germline V gene are MNHEY and SVGAGI. The CDR3 sequence is 15 residues long. Trimming removed 11 bases at V and 0 bases at J, with 17 bases between. CDR3 loop: CARADRHFSGNTIYF. The CDR3 nucleotides read TGTGCCCGCGCCGATAGACACTTCTCTGGAAACACCATATATTTT.

This clonotype appeared a few times. This sequence joins TRBV7-2 and TRBJ2-7; D is perhaps TRBD1 or TRBD2 (5 bases each). The CDR3 spans 17 residues. Trimming removed 5 bases from V and 0 bases from J, with 20 bases in between. Germline V CDR1 and CDR2: SGHTA, FQGNSA. The chain's CDR3 is CASSQDATGTTSYEQYF. The DNA of the CDR3 is TGTGCCAGCAGCCAAGACGCCACTGGGACCACCTCCTACGAGCAGTACTTC.

This clonotype was detected ten times or more. This chain connects TRBV11-2 to TRBJ1-5; TRBD1 agrees at 9 bases. The CDR3 is made up of 15 amino acids. After removal of 6 bases from V and 7 bases from J, the junction contained 10 bases not matched to a gene. Germline V gene lookup returns CDR1 SGHAT and CDR2 FQNNGV. The CDR3 here is CASSITQGARQPQHF. CDR3 nucleotides: TGTGCCAGCAGTATAACACAGGGGGCGAGACAGCCCCAGCATTTT.

This clonotype was found a few times. This sequence joins TRBV19 and TRBJ2-2; D is perhaps TRBD2 (5 bases). The CDR3 covers 15 residues. CDR1 is LNHDA and CDR2 is SQIVND in the germline V gene (reference sequence). Trimming pared 5 bases from V and 3 bases from J, leaving 13 bases between. The CDR3 region has the DNA TGTGCCAGTAGTCTGGGAGAAGGATACACCGGGGAGCTGTTTTTT. Translation gives CASSLGEGYTGELFF.

The table lists this clonotype with a few counts. The chain joins TRBV19 to TRBJ2-2; D is perhaps TRBD1 (6 bases). CDR1 is LNHDA and CDR2 is SQIVND in the germline V gene (reference sequence). The CDR3 is 12 amino acids. V was shortened by 4 bases and J by 8 bases, with 8 bases between the two germline ends. The CDR3 protein is CASSSRGGELFF. The CDR3, as DNA: TGTGCCAGTAGTAGCAGGGGTGGGGAGCTGTTTTTT.

In this sample, this clonotype turned up many times. The chain combines TRBV9 with TRBJ1-1; tentative D call: TRBD1 (6 bases). The V gene lost 0 bases and the J gene lost 6 bases, with 15 bases spanning the gap. CDR3 length: 15 amino acids. In germline, CDR1 is SGDLS, CDR2 YYNGEE. The CDR3 DNA is TGTGCCAGCAGCGTAGGGGGGGGCCCTTCTCCTGAAGCTTTCTTT. Translated: CASSVGGGPSPEAFF.

This clonotype was seen a few times. The gene calls are TRBV2 and TRBJ2-7, with D unclear. CDR1 is SNHLY, CDR2 FYNNEI, per germline. The CDR3 spans 12 residues. The V and J ends lost 8 bases and 4 bases respectively, with 12 bases between them. The DNA for the CDR3 is TGTGCCAGCGCCGCCCAAAATTACGAGCAGTACTTC. Protein sequence: CASAAQNYEQYF.

The J gene is TRBJ2-5, the V gene TRBV7-7, with a weak D call TRBD2 (5 bases). This CDR3 is built from 14 residues. Germline lookup yields CDR1 SSHAT and CDR2 FNYEAQ (reference sequence). Trimming took 5 bases from V and 4 from J, leaving 14 bases between them. As DNA, the CDR3 is TGTGCCAGCAGCGTTGACCAAGCGGTAGAGACCCAGTACTTC. Translation gives CASSVDQAVETQYF.

This clonotype was seen ten or more times. The chain recombines TRBV7-8 with TRBJ2-7, with unresolved D. This CDR3 comprises 13 residues. Germline V gene lookup returns CDR1 SGHVS and CDR2 FQNEAQ. Trimming left V 5 bases short and J 7 bases short, with 15 bases between. CDR3 bases: TGTGCCAGCAGCCCCCGGGCGCCGGAGGAGCAGTACTTC. It specifies CASSPRAPEEQYF.